A selection of T cell receptor beta chains follows, all from one sample in a study of blood T cell repertoires in COVID-19. Sequenced by immunoSEQ multiplex PCR; TCRdb stores in-frame clones only, minus some. The top ten clones hold under 25% of a sample with roughly 190,000 clones, around 90% of them seen once. Material: peripheral blood. The receptors shown here come from a man aged 55 to 70 with active or convalescent COVID-19. Each CDR3 is given with its conserved first and last residue. Each record gives: clone size, V gene, D gene, J gene, CDR3 protein, CDR3 DNA. The D gene is left open where the match is weak. Only some rows state a clone size, as once, few, many or a class for expanded clones.

NA	TRBV4-2	NA	TRBJ2-5	CASSQDRGARKTQYF	TGTGCCAGCAGCCAAGATCGCGGGGCGAGGAAGACCCAGTACTTC
few	TRBV5-1	TRBD2	TRBJ2-1	CASSWTSDEQFF	TGCGCCAGCAGCTGGACTAGCGATGAGCAGTTCTTC
many	TRBV5-4	TRBD2	TRBJ2-5	CASSWGTSGQETQYF	TGTGCCAGCAGCTGGGGGACTAGCGGGCAAGAGACCCAGTACTTC
NA	TRBV6-5	NA	TRBJ1-1	CASSSTVVTEAFF	TGTGCCAGCAGTTCGACAGTGGTTACTGAAGCTTTCTTT
NA	TRBV3-1/TRBV3-2	TRBD1	TRBJ1-5	CASSQGQRYQPQHF	TGTGCCAGCAGCCAGGGACAGAGATATCAGCCCCAGCATTTT
NA	TRBV21-1	NA	TRBJ2-1	CASKRGSVSHNEQFF	TGTGCCAGCAAGAGAGGTAGCGTCTCCCACAATGAGCAGTTCTTC
NA	TRBV6-5	TRBD1	TRBJ1-1	CASSYSSGGRTEAFF	TGTGCCAGCAGTTACTCGTCAGGGGGTAGGACTGAAGCTTTCTTT
once	TRBV6-5	NA	TRBJ2-1	CASSLRRPYNEQFF	TGTGCCAGCAGTCTGCGCCGCCCTTACAATGAGCAGTTCTTC
NA	TRBV6-4	NA	TRBJ1-2	CASSDSRVGGYTF	TGTGCCAGCAGTGACTCGAGGGTGGGTGGCTACACCTTC
NA	TRBV6-5	TRBD1	TRBJ1-1	CASSPTRQGLTEAFF	TGTGCCAGCAGTCCAACCCGACAGGGGCTGACTGAAGCTTTCTTT
few	TRBV27	TRBD1	TRBJ1-6	CASSAWDRGDSPLHF	TGTGCCAGCAGCGCCTGGGACAGGGGTGACTCACCCCTCCACTTT
NA	TRBV2	NA	TRBJ2-5	CASARESQETQYF	TGTGCCAGCGCCCGGGAATCTCAAGAGACCCAGTACTTC
NA	TRBV2	NA	TRBJ1-6	CASRRQPSSYNSPLHF	TGTGCCAGCAGAAGACAGCCGAGCTCCTATAATTCACCCCTCCACTTT
NA	TRBV5-1	NA	TRBJ1-1	CASSLGFREEGGFF	TGCGCCAGCAGCTTGGGTTTTCGGGAGGAAGGCGGTTTCTTT
NA	TRBV6-5	TRBD1	TRBJ1-1	CATFQGATEAFF	TGTGCCACTTTTCAGGGGGCCACTGAAGCTTTCTTT
NA	TRBV19	NA	TRBJ1-4	CASSIAVVRREKLFF	TGTGCCAGTAGTATAGCTGTGGTGAGGCGTGAAAAACTGTTTTTT
NA	TRBV18	NA	TRBJ2-5	CASSPLAGARQETQYF	TGTGCCAGCTCACCACTCGCGGGGGCACGGCAAGAGACCCAGTACTTC
NA	TRBV15	NA	TRBJ2-7	CATSSFSYEQYF	TGTGCCACCAGCTCTTTCTCCTACGAGCAGTACTTC
NA	TRBV24-1	TRBD1	TRBJ1-2	CATSDRTGDYGYTF	TGTGCCACCAGTGATCGGACAGGGGACTATGGCTACACCTTC
once	TRBV3-1/TRBV3-2	NA	TRBJ2-5	CASSPTGPQETQYF	TGTGCCAGCAGCCCTACGGGTCCCCAAGAGACCCAGTACTTC
NA	TRBV4-1	TRBD1	TRBJ2-2	CASSQTGTANTGELFF	TGCGCCAGCAGCCAAACGGGGACAGCGAACACCGGGGAGCTGTTTTTT
NA	TRBV18	TRBD1	TRBJ1-3	CASSPPGTGTGNTIYF	TGTGCCAGCTCACCGCCCGGGACAGGGACTGGAAACACCATATATTTT
few	TRBV25-1	NA	TRBJ2-5	CASSESGRLQETQYF	TGTGCCAGCAGTGAATCCGGGAGACTGCAAGAGACCCAGTACTTC
NA	TRBV5-1	TRBD1	TRBJ1-2	CASSTGQGGTLGYGYTF	TGCGCCAGCAGCACCGGACAGGGGGGAACTCTTGGCTATGGCTACACCTTC
few	TRBV2	NA	TRBJ1-2	CASGLVTGSYGYTF	TGTGCCAGCGGTTTGGTTACAGGGTCCTATGGCTACACCTTC
NA	TRBV10-3	NA	TRBJ1-6	CAIQPGDSNSPLHF	TGTGCCATCCAACCAGGGGATAGTAATTCACCCCTCCACTTT
once	TRBV5-1	NA	TRBJ2-7	CASSLVQGGMYEQYF	TGCGCCAGCAGCTTGGTACAGGGGGGGATGTACGAGCAGTACTTC
NA	TRBV6-1	NA	TRBJ2-5	CASSDRERNQETQYF	TGTGCCAGCAGTGATAGAGAGAGGAATCAAGAGACCCAGTACTTC
NA	TRBV18	NA	TRBJ2-2	CASSSTSTGELFF	TGTGCCAGCTCGTCCACTAGCACCGGGGAGCTGTTTTTT
NA	TRBV6-6	TRBD1	TRBJ2-7	CASSYRTGGFSYEQYF	TGTGCCAGCAGTTACCGGACAGGGGGCTTTTCCTACGAGCAGTACTTC
NA	TRBV2	NA	TRBJ2-7	CASSELGDYEQYF	TGTGCCAGCAGTGAACTCGGGGACTACGAGCAGTACTTC
once	TRBV3-1/TRBV3-2	NA	TRBJ1-1	CASSQVGGDTEAFF	TGTGCCAGCAGCCAAGTGGGGGGGGACACTGAAGCTTTCTTT
NA	TRBV9	NA	TRBJ1-2	CASSVEEAYGYTF	TGTGCCAGCAGCGTTGAGGAAGCCTATGGCTACACCTTC
NA	TRBV5-4	TRBD1	TRBJ1-6	CASSSRQGVINSPLHF	TGTGCCAGCAGCTCCCGACAGGGGGTGATTAATTCACCCCTCCACTTT
NA	TRBV2	NA	TRBJ2-4	CASSESRTLNIQYF	TGTGCCAGCAGTGAATCCCGGACTCTTAACATTCAGTACTTC
NA	TRBV19	NA	TRBJ2-5	CASSITGVETQYF	TGTGCCAGTAGTATTACGGGGGTAGAGACCCAGTACTTC
NA	TRBV7-2	NA	TRBJ1-2	CASSLEREARGTF	TGTGCCAGCAGCTTAGAACGGGAGGCCCGGGGGACCTTC
NA	TRBV15	TRBD1	TRBJ1-5	CATNLDRETEPQHF	TGTGCCACCAACTTGGACAGGGAAACGGAGCCCCAGCATTTT
few	TRBV6-2/TRBV6-3	TRBD1	TRBJ1-4	CASSYGTGGSPNEKLFF	TGTGCCAGCAGTTACGGGACAGGAGGATCTCCTAATGAAAAACTGTTTTTT
few	TRBV19	NA	TRBJ1-5	CASSQGNQPQHF	TGTGCCAGTAGCCAGGGGAATCAGCCCCAGCATTTT
NA	TRBV6-5	NA	TRBJ1-1	CASSYRSGDTEAFF	TGTGCCAGCAGTTACCGGAGCGGGGACACTGAAGCTTTCTTT
NA	TRBV11-2	TRBD2	TRBJ2-3	CASSGMPGGPDTQYF	TGTGCCAGCAGCGGAATGCCGGGGGGGCCGGACACGCAGTATTTT
NA	TRBV2	TRBD1	TRBJ1-6	CASSVDRGGDNSPLHF	TGTGCCAGCAGTGTCGACAGGGGTGGGGATAATTCACCCCTCCACTTT
NA	TRBV3-1/TRBV3-2	NA	TRBJ1-1	CASSQPGPNTEAFF	TGTGCCAGCAGCCAACCAGGTCCGAACACTGAAGCTTTCTTT
NA	TRBV29-1	NA	TRBJ2-1	CSASTRDNEQFF	TGCAGCGCATCGACTAGAGACAATGAGCAGTTCTTC
NA	TRBV19	TRBD1	TRBJ1-2	CASSITGVNYGYTF	TGTGCCAGTAGTATAACAGGGGTTAACTATGGCTACACCTTC
NA	TRBV7-2	NA	TRBJ2-1	CASSSGNKQFF	TGTGCCAGCAGCTCAGGTAACAAGCAGTTCTTC
NA	TRBV7-8	NA	TRBJ2-2	CASSFVAAGSNTGELFF	TGTGCCAGCAGCTTTGTGGCGGCGGGTTCGAACACCGGGGAGCTGTTTTTT
few	TRBV24-1	TRBD2	TRBJ2-3	CATSDPRGGAGKTDTQYF	TGTGCCACCAGTGACCCCCGGGGGGGGGCAGGTAAAACAGATACGCAGTATTTT
NA	TRBV7-3	TRBD2	TRBJ2-1	CASSLGLAGNNEQFF	TGTGCCAGCAGCTTAGGACTAGCGGGGAACAATGAGCAGTTCTTC
NA	TRBV7-9	TRBD1	TRBJ2-5	CASSAGTGQETQYF	TGTGCCAGCAGCGCGGGGACAGGTCAAGAGACCCAGTACTTC
NA	TRBV5-4	TRBD2	TRBJ2-5	CASSQAGGQETQYF	TGTGCCAGCAGCCAAGCGGGGGGCCAAGAGACCCAGTACTTC
NA	TRBV9	TRBD1	TRBJ1-2	CASSVVQGQLLRVDYGYTF	TGTGCCAGCAGCGTAGTTCAGGGACAGCTGCTTAGGGTTGACTATGGCTACACCTTC
NA	TRBV11-2	TRBD1	TRBJ2-7	CASSRGTGGRDEQYF	TGTGCCAGCAGCCGCGGGACAGGGGGCAGGGACGAGCAGTACTTC
once	TRBV5-4	NA	TRBJ2-2	CASSLGSVTGELFF	TGTGCCAGCAGCTTGGGTAGCGTCACCGGGGAGCTGTTTTTT